The clone carrying this TCR beta chain has ten or more counts. Its antigen is still unknown. Researchers took RNA transcripts and amplified the TCR beta CDR3 regions from them. The HTBI set primed first-round TCR CDR3 RT-PCR. Using its own MiXCR run on the multiplex PCR reads, TCRdb lists one record per CDR3 protein. The sample includes about 550,000 distinct CDR3 sequences, less than 25% of them seen just once. These data belong to a study of T cells in Graves' hyperthyroidism and ophthalmopathy. Whole-study context: Before treatment of any kind, peripheral blood was taken at initial diagnosis.

The authors deemed Graves' hyperthyroidism stable absent ophthalmopathy progression within 18 months. Aged 18 to 65, the patients had hyperthyroidism that was newly diagnosed and had lasted under 2 months. Broader study findings: Blood also held most thyroid clonotypes expanded beyond 0.001.

V was cut by 6 bases and J by 7 bases, with 18 bases left in between. The CDR3 length is 14 residues. Looked up from germline, CDR1 is MNHEY and CDR2 is SVGEGT. Sequenced input: blood. The chain uses TRBV6-2 or TRBV6-3 and TRBJ2-5, with D tentatively TRBD2 (6 bases). This clonotype was sampled from a man aged 18 to 29 with Graves' hyperthyroidism. CDR3 sequence (DNA): TGTGCCAGCAGGCCTGGTACTAGGGGAGGGACCCAGTACTTC. Its translation is CASRPGTRGGTQYF.